This T cell receptor (beta chain) is drawn from a study of blood T cell repertoires in COVID-19. Study-level information: Samples of COVID-19 (acute and convalescent) were obtained from the United States, Italy and Spain.

Participant-given clinical history determined each cohort assignment. All recovered Cohort 3 donors got two negative PCRs, got clearance, or saw symptom resolution. This clone was counted once. Libraries were prepared by immunoSEQ multiplex PCR; TCRdb keeps only in-frame clonotypes and omits some of them. The sample contains around 190,000 clones, 81% of which appear only once. Germline lookup yields CDR1 SGDLS and CDR2 YYNGEE. V lost 4 bases, J lost 9 bases, and 11 bases stayed unmatched. The CDR3 is 16 amino acids. This chain connects TRBV9 to TRBJ2-1; 12 bases map to TRBD2. This TCR came from a man between 35 and 55 years old who had recovered from COVID-19. Source material: PBMCs or T cells enriched from blood (not recorded which). This CDR3 reads CASSPTTASGGGEQFF. In DNA, the CDR3 is TGTGCCAGCAGCCCGACGACCGCTAGCGGGGGGGGTGAGCAGTTCTTC. The full variable domain, rest sourced from reference TRBV9 and TRBJ2-1, is DSGVTQTPKHLITATGQRVTLRCSPRSGDLSVYWYQQSLDQGLQFLIQYYNGEERAKGNILERFSAQQFPDLHSELNLSSLELGDSALYFCASSPTTASGGGEQFFGPGTRLTVL.